A selection of T cell receptor beta chains follows, all from one sample in a study of blood T cell repertoires in COVID-19. The protocol was immunoSEQ multiplex PCR, while the TCRdb copy is restricted to in-frame clones and leaves out a portion. The sample holds about 230,000 clones, under 90% seen once. The sequencing input was peripheral blood. These receptors came from a middle-aged man with COVID-19, enrolled during active disease. Both conserved end residues are part of each CDR3. D genes are given only for firm matches. Size values are once, few and many counts, or a class for expanded clones, and some rows have none.

15	.	TRBJ1-5	TRBV15	TRBD1	CATSRETGGVQPQHF	TGTGCCACCAGCAGAGAGACAGGGGGCGTTCAGCCCCAGCATTTT
15	once	TRBJ2-5	TRBV6-5	.	CASSSIRGAQETQYF	TGTGCCAGCAGTTCCATCAGGGGTGCCCAAGAGACCCAGTACTTC
15	few	TRBJ1-4	TRBV15	.	CATSRDRGGNEKLFF	TGTGCCACCAGCAGAGATCGGGGGGGTAATGAAAAACTGTTTTTT
14	.	TRBJ1-1	TRBV2	.	CASRRQSMNTEAFF	TGTGCCAGCAGAAGACAGAGCATGAACACTGAAGCTTTCTTT
12	few	TRBJ2-1	TRBV28	.	CASRLTHNEQFF	TGTGCCAGCCGGTTAACGCACAATGAGCAGTTCTTC
15	.	TRBJ2-2	TRBV15	.	CATSRDGQNTGELFF	TGTGCCACCAGCAGAGATGGACAGAACACCGGGGAGCTGTTTTTT
14	.	TRBJ1-4	TRBV3-1/TRBV3-2	.	CASSPTATNEKLFF	TGTGCCAGCAGCCCGACAGCAACTAATGAAAAACTGTTTTTT
13	.	TRBJ1-1	TRBV11-2	TRBD1	CASSLTGTEKAFF	TGTGCCAGCAGCTTAACTGGGACAGAAAAAGCTTTCTTT
14	few	TRBJ1-4	TRBV27	.	CASSRTQGYEKLFF	TGTGCCAGCAGCCGGACACAGGGATATGAAAAACTGTTTTTT
14	.	TRBJ2-2	TRBV2	.	CASSEWSEDGELFF	TGTGCCAGCAGTGAGTGGTCGGAGGACGGGGAGCTGTTTTTT
14	.	TRBJ2-7	TRBV6-5	TRBD1	CASSYGTDSYEQYF	TGTGCCAGCAGTTACGGGACAGACTCCTACGAGCAGTACTTC
16	.	TRBJ2-1	TRBV6-2/TRBV6-3	TRBD1	CASSYITGVSYNEQFF	TGTGCCAGCAGTTATATTACAGGGGTTTCCTACAATGAGCAGTTCTTC
15	.	TRBJ1-2	TRBV18	TRBD1	CASSPPRDSASGYTF	TGTGCCAGCTCACCACCCCGGGACAGTGCTAGCGGCTACACCTTC
13	once	TRBJ2-2	TRBV29-1	.	CSAQQGRPGELFF	TGCAGCGCTCAACAGGGTCGACCCGGGGAGCTGTTTTTT
15	.	TRBJ1-5	TRBV18	TRBD1	CASSLGGLRNQPQHF	TGTGCCAGCTCCCTAGGGGGCTTGCGCAATCAGCCCCAGCATTTT
13	.	TRBJ1-1	TRBV7-9	.	CASSFSSRPEAFF	TGTGCCAGCAGCTTCTCCAGTCGCCCTGAAGCTTTCTTT
17	.	TRBJ2-3	TRBV6-6	.	CASSHLGQPDRTDTQYF	TGTGCCAGCAGTCACCTAGGACAGCCCGATCGCACAGATACGCAGTATTTT
14	few	TRBJ2-5	TRBV5-1	.	CASSLIESGETQYF	TGCGCCAGCAGCCTAATTGAGTCGGGGGAGACCCAGTACTTC
15	.	TRBJ1-2	TRBV9	.	CASSESSPGNYGYTF	TGTGCCAGCAGCGAGAGTTCCCCAGGTAACTATGGCTACACCTTC
16	few	TRBJ2-5	TRBV7-9	.	CASSLGFRGFQETQYF	TGTGCCAGCAGCTTAGGGTTTAGGGGTTTCCAAGAGACCCAGTACTTC